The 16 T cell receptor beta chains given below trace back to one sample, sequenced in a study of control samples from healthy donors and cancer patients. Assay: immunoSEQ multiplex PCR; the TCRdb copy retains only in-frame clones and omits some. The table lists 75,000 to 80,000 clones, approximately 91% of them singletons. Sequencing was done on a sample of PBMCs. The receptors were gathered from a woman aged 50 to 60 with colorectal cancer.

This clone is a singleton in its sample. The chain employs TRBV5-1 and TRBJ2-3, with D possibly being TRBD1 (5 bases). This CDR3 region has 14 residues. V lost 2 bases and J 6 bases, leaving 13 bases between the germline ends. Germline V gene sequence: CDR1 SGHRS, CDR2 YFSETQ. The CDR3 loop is CASSFSGLEDTQYF. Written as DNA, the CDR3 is TGCGCCAGCAGCTTTTCAGGGTTGGAGGATACGCAGTATTTT. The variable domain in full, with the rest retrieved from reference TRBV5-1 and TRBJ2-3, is KAGVTQTPRYLIKTRGQQVTLSCSPISGHRSVSWYQQTPGQGLQFLFEYFSETQRNKGNFPGRFSGRQFSNSRSEMNVSTLELGDSALYLCASSFSGLEDTQYFGPGTRLTVL.

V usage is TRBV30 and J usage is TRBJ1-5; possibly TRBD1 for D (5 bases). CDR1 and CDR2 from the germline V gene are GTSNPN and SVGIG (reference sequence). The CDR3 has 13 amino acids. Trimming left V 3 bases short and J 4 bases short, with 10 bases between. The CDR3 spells CAWSAGMNQPQHF. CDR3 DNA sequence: TGTGCCTGGAGCGCAGGGATGAATCAGCCCCAGCATTTT.

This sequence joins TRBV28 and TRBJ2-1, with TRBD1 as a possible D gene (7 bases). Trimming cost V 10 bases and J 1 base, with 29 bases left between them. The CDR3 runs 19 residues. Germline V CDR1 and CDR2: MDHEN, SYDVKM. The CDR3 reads CATKQYRGGLLNSYNEQFF. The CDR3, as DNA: TGTGCCACCAAACAATACAGGGGAGGACTCCTCAATTCCTACAATGAGCAGTTCTTC.

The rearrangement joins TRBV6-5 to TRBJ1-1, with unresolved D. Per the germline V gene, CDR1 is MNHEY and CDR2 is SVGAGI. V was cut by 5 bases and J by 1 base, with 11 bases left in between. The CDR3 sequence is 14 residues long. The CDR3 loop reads CASSISQKNTEAFF. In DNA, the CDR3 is TGTGCCAGCAGTATCTCACAGAAGAACACTGAAGCTTTCTTT.

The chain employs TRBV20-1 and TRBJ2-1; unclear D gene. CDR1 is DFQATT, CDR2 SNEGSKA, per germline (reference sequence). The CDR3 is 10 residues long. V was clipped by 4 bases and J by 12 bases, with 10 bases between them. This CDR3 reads CSANGFPQFF. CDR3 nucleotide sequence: TGCAGTGCTAACGGGTTTCCGCAGTTCTTC.

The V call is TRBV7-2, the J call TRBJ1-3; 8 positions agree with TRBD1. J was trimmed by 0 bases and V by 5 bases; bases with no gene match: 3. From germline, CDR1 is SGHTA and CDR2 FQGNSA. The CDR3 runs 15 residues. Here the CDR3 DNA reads TGTGCCAGCAGCAGGGACAGGTCCTCTGGAAACACCATATATTTT. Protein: CASSRDRSSGNTIYF.

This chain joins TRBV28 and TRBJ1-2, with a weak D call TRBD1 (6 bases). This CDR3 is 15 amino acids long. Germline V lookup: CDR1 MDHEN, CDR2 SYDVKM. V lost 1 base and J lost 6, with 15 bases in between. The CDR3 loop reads CASSLFRGQLNGYTF. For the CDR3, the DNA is TGTGCCAGCAGTTTATTTCGCGGACAGCTTAATGGCTACACCTTC.

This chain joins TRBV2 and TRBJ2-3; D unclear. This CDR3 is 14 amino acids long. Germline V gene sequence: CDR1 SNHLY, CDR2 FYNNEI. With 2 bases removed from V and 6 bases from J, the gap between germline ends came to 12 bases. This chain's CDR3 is CASSERPRKDTQYF. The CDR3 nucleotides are TGTGCCAGCAGTGAAAGGCCTAGAAAGGATACGCAGTATTTT.

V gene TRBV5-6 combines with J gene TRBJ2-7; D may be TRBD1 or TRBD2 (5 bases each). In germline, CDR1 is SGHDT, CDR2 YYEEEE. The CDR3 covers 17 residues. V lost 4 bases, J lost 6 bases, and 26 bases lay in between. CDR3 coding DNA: TGTGCCAGCAGCCTATCTGGGCCCCGGGGCAATTCACGCGAGCAGTACGTC. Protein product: CASSLSGPRGNSREQYV.

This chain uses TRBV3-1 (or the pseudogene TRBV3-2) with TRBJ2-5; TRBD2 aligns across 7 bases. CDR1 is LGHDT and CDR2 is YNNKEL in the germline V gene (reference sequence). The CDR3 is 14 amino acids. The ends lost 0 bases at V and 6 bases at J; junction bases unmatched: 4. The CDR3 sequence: CASSQEQLAKTQYF. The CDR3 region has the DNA TGTGCCAGCAGCCAAGAACAACTAGCGAAGACCCAGTACTTC.

The CDR3 loop reads CASSDYRAYEQYV. As DNA, the CDR3 is TGCGCCAGCAGTGACTACAGGGCCTACGAGCAGTACGTC. This rearrangement joins TRBV10-2 to TRBJ2-7; maybe TRBD1 (6 bases). Germline CDR1 and CDR2: WSHSY and SAAADI. The CDR3 is 13 residues long. Trimming took off 3 bases at V and 2 bases at J, with 8 bases between the two ends.

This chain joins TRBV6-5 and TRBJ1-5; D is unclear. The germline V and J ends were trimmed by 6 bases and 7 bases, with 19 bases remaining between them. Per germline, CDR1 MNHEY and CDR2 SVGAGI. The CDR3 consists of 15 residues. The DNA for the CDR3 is TGTGCCAGCAGACCTACGGGAGGGATTGAGCAGCCCCAGCATTTT. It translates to CASRPTGGIEQPQHF.

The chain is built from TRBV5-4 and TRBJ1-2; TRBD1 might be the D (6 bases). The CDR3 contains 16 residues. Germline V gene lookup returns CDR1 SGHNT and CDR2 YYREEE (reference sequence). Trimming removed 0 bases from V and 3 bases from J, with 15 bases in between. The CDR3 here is CASSLEVAGAHYGYTF. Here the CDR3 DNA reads TGTGCCAGCAGCTTGGAAGTCGCGGGGGCCCACTATGGCTACACCTTC.

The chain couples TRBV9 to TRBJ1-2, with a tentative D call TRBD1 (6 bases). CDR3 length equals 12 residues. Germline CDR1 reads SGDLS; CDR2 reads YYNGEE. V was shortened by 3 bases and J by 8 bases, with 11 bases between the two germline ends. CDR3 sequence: CASSATGFGYTF. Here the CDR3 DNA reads TGTGCCAGCAGCGCAACAGGGTTCGGCTACACCTTC.

For the CDR3, the DNA is TGTGCCAGCCAGAGCACAGATACGCAGTATTTT. It encodes CASQSTDTQYF. This chain links TRBV19 with TRBJ2-3; D not resolved. Germline loops: CDR1 LNHDA, CDR2 SQIVND (reference sequence). CDR3 length: 11 residues. V lost 9 bases, J lost 0 bases, and 4 bases lay in between.

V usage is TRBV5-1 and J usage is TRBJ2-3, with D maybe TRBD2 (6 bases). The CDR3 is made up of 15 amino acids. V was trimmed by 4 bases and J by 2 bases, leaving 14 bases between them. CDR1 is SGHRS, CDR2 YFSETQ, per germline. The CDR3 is CASSAGLSTTDTQYF. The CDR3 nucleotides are TGCGCCAGCAGCGCGGGACTCTCCACCACAGATACGCAGTATTTT.